The 15 T cell receptor beta chains listed next were all sequenced from one sample in a study of T cell clonality in common variable immunodeficiency. Clones were sequenced by immunoSEQ multiplex PCR, and TCRdb holds only the in-frame ones, with some missing. Reported are some 39,000 clones, none seen only once; the ten largest carry over 1.3%. The sequenced sample consisted of peripheral blood mononuclear cells. These receptors were obtained from a person aged 18 to 75 in good health.

Ten or more counts support this clone. The CDR3 DNA, read in part, is TGTGCCAGCAGTTTCTTAGTGAATACG. Its translation is CASSFLVNT. The entire CDR3 sequence reads CASSFLVNTQYF. The chain joins TRBV28 to TRBJ2-3, with D unclear. The CDR3 end lies 3 residues beyond the end of the read and is filled in from the germline J gene. Trimming shortened V by 3 bases and J by 7 bases, and 8 bases separated the two germline ends. Germline lookup yields CDR1 MDHEN and CDR2 SYDVKM. CDR3 length equals 12 residues.

This clone has a handful of counts. The CDR3 end is not reached by the read, which stops 3 residues before it; the germline J gene fills it in. The gene calls are TRBV11-2 and TRBJ1-2, with D unclear. Deletions cut 0 bases from V and 2 bases from J, with 7 bases between. The CDR3 loop spans 14 amino acids. Germline assignment: CDR1 SGHAT and CDR2 FQNNGV. The CDR3 sequence is CASSLDLTNYGYTF. The part of the CDR3 DNA that was read is TGTGCCAGCAGCTTAGATCTCACAAACTATGGC.

This clone has ten or more counts. Incomplete CDR3 DNA: TGTGCCATCAGTGGTGGGGCTAGCGGGAGCGGGTTTGCAGATACG. This codes for CAISGGASGSGFADT. The whole CDR3 is CAISGGASGSGFADTQYF. The chain joins TRBV10-3 to TRBJ2-3; 10 bases fit TRBD2. The sequenced fragment ends 3 residues before the CDR3 boundary, so the rest is inferred from the germline J gene. This CDR3 comprises 18 residues. The V segment lost 4 bases and the J segment 4 bases; nucleotides outside the gene matches: 14. Germline V lookup: CDR1 ENHRY, CDR2 SYGVKD.

Concerning this clone itself: The read gets to within 3 residues of the CDR3 end, and the germline J gene fills in the rest. The chain links TRBV18 to TRBJ1-5; D call uncertain. V was pared by 3 bases and J by 2 bases, with 11 bases between. The CDR3 has 15 amino acids. Germline V CDR1 and CDR2: KGHSH, LQKENI. Incomplete CDR3 DNA: TGTGCCAGCTCACCTCGGAGCGAGGGCAATCAGCCC. It translates to CASSPRSEGNQP. Given in full, the CDR3 is CASSPRSEGNQPQHF.

In this sample, this clone turned up many times. The CDR3 goes on 3 residues after the read ends, and that part is filled in from the germline J gene. The J gene is TRBJ2-1, the V gene TRBV14; D call uncertain. Deletions cut 0 bases from V and 8 bases from J, with 14 bases between. Germline CDR1 SGHDN, CDR2 FVKESK. The CDR3 extends over 15 amino acids. The DNA read from the CDR3 is TGTGCCAGCAGCCAAGAAAATTTGGTCCGGGATGAG. This codes for CASSQENLVRDE. The entire CDR3 protein reads CASSQENLVRDEQFF.

This clone was seen many times. The CDR3 end lies 3 residues beyond the end of the read and is filled in from the germline J gene. V and J are TRBV5-1 and TRBJ1-6; possible D gene TRBD1, 5 bases. Germline loops: CDR1 SGHRS, CDR2 YFSETQ. V was shortened by 4 bases and J by 4 bases, with 9 bases between the two germline ends. CDR3 size: 14 residues. The CDR3 bases that were read are TGCGCCAGCAGCGTTGACAGTTATAATTCACCC. Translated: CASSVDSYNSP. The complete CDR3 sequence is CASSVDSYNSPLHF.

As to this clone: The observed sequence ends 3 residues before the CDR3 terminus, with the missing tail filled in from the germline J gene. V is TRBV19 and J is TRBJ1-1; 7 nucleotides agree with TRBD1. V lost 8 bases and J lost 5; bases outside the gene matches: 8. The CDR3 totals 13 residues. Per germline, CDR1 LNHDA and CDR2 SQIVND (reference sequence). The covered CDR3 bases are TGTGCCAGTTCAGACAGGGTCGGGACTGAA. Translating it yields CASSDRVGTE. The complete CDR3 sequence is CASSDRVGTEAFF.

Comment on this clone: The read finishes 3 residues shy of the CDR3 end, and the germline J gene is used to complete it. The rearrangement links TRBV5-5 to TRBJ2-3; weak D call: TRBD1 (7 bases). This CDR3 is built from 15 residues. Looked up from germline, CDR1 is SGHKS and CDR2 is YYEKEE (reference sequence). CDR3 DNA, as far as it was read: TGTGCCAGCACTATTGGAGGGACAGTTCTAGAGACG. Protein product: CASTIGGTVLET. The whole CDR3 protein is CASTIGGTVLETQYF.

The sample holds many counts of this clone. The sequenced fragment ends 3 residues before the CDR3 boundary, so the rest is inferred from the germline J gene. The chain joins TRBV20-1 to TRBJ1-2; D might be TRBD1 (5 bases). This CDR3 comprises 15 residues. In germline, CDR1 is DFQATT, CDR2 SNEGSKA (reference sequence). Trimming removed 0 bases at V and 4 bases at J, with 15 bases between. The DNA read from the CDR3 is TGCAGTGCTAGAGATGTGCAGGGAGCATCCTATGGC. It codes for CSARDVQGASYG. The entire CDR3 protein is CSARDVQGASYGYTF.

The sample holds many counts of this clone. The read comes to an end 3 residues before the CDR3 does, leaving the germline J gene to fill in the end. The gene calls are TRBV19 and TRBJ2-1; 9 bases are a match to TRBD1. The CDR3 spans 15 residues. Trimming took 6 bases from V and 3 from J; bases not matched to a gene: 6. Germline lookup yields CDR1 LNHDA and CDR2 SQIVND (reference sequence). The CDR3 bases that were read are TGTGCCAGTAGCAGAGACAGGGGGGGCTACAATGAG. It encodes CASSRDRGGYNE. The entire CDR3 is CASSRDRGGYNEQFF.

The sample holds many counts of this clone. Coverage ceases 3 residues before the CDR3 finishes, and the germline J gene fills in the end. The chain has TRBV5-1 and TRBJ2-1; 14 positions agree with TRBD2. Germline V gene sequence: CDR1 SGHRS, CDR2 YFSETQ. The CDR3 length is 15 residues. V lost 5 bases, J lost 6 bases, and 4 bases stayed unmatched. The DNA read from the CDR3 is TGCGCCAGCAGAGGGACTAGCGGGGGATTCAATGAG. This translates into CASRGTSGGFNE. The entire CDR3 reads CASRGTSGGFNEQFF.

This clone was seen ten or more times. The read stops 3 residues short of the end of the CDR3; the missing end is completed from the germline J gene. The chain carries TRBV4-2 and TRBJ1-6, with TRBD1 as a possible D gene (6 bases). The CDR3 is 16 residues long. The germline V and J ends were trimmed by 0 bases and 10 bases, with 16 bases remaining between them. Germline V gene lookup returns CDR1 LGHNA and CDR2 YNFKEQ. The CDR3 sequence is CASSQDPQGDGSPLHF. CDR3 bases read: TGTGCCAGCAGCCAAGACCCACAGGGCGATGGCTCACCC.

This clone was seen ten or more times. The missing CDR3 end, 3 residues past where the read stops, is filled in from the germline J gene. This chain uses TRBV28 with TRBJ2-5; TRBD1 might be the D (6 bases). The CDR3 is made up of 14 amino acids. Germline V CDR1 and CDR2: MDHEN, SYDVKM. V dropped 5 bases and J dropped 2 bases, with 12 bases sitting between them. CDR3 region: CASSNRDIQETQYF. CDR3 DNA, as far as it was read: TGTGCCAGCAGTAATAGGGACATACAAGAGACC.

In this sample, this clone turned up a few times. Coverage ceases 3 residues before the CDR3 finishes, and the germline J gene fills in the end. This chain connects TRBV11-1 to TRBJ2-1, with TRBD1 identical over 7 bases. This CDR3 is built from 14 residues. The V gene's germline CDR1 is SGHAT and CDR2 FQDESV (reference sequence). After removal of 8 bases from V and 7 bases from J, the junction contained 11 bases not matched to a gene. CDR3 bases read: TGTGCCAGCGGCGTAGGGGGCCGAGGGAATGAG. Translated: CASGVGGRGNE. The CDR3 in full is CASGVGGRGNEQFF. The variable domain in full, with the rest retrieved from reference TRBV11-1 and TRBJ2-1, is EAEVAQSPRYKITEKSQAVAFWCDPISGHATLYWYRQILGQGPELLVQFQDESVVDDSQLPKDRFSAERLKGVDSTLKIQPAELGDSAMYLCASGVGGRGNEQFFGPGTRLTVL.

This clone was counted many times. The sequenced fragment ends 3 residues before the CDR3 boundary, so the rest is inferred from the germline J gene. The chain couples TRBV7-2 to TRBJ2-1; 11 nucleotides line up with TRBD2. The length of the CDR3 is 15 residues. Losses at the gene ends were 5 bases for V and 7 bases for J; bases not matched to a gene: 7. CDR1 is SGHTA and CDR2 is FQGNSA in the germline V gene. The CDR3 DNA, read in part, is TGTGCCAGCAGCCTAACTAGCGGGAGTTGGAATGAG. Protein product: CASSLTSGSWNE. The CDR3, in full, reads CASSLTSGSWNEQFF.